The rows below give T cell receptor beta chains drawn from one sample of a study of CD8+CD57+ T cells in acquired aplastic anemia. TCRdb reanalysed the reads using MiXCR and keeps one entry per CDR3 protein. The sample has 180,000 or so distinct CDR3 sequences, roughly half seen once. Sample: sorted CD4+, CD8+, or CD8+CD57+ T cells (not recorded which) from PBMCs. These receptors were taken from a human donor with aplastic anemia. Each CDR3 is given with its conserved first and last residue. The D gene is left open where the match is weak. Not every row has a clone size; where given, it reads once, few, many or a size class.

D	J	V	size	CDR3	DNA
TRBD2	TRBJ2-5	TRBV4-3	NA	CASSQNGGGETQYF	TGCGCCAGCAGCCAAAACGGGGGAGGGGAGACCCAGTACTTC
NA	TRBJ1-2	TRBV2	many	CASLQEGGWRYGYTF	TGTGCCAGCCTCCAGGAAGGGGGATGGAGGTATGGCTACACCTTC
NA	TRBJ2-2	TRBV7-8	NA	CASSLTHTGELFF	TGTGCCAGCAGCCTAACGCACACCGGGGAGCTGTTTTTT
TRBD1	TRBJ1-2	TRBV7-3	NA	CASSFSGTGWGGYTF	TGTGCCAGCAGCTTCTCCGGGACAGGGTGGGGAGGCTACACCTTC
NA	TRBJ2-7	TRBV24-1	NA	CATSDLTGSEQYF	TGTGCCACCAGTGACTTAACAGGGAGCGAGCAGTACTTC
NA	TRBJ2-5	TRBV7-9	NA	CASTTWRTQYF	TGTGCCAGCACCACGTGGAGGACCCAGTACTTC
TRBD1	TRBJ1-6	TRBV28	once	CAGSLYGTGNSPLHF	TGTGCCGGCAGTTTATACGGGACAGGGAATTCACCCCTCCACTTT
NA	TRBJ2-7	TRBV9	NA	CASSPRDGAYEQYF	TGTGCCAGCAGCCCAAGGGACGGGGCCTACGAGCAGTACTTC
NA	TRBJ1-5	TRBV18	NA	CASSPEGISNQPQHF	TGTGCCAGCTCACCGGAAGGGATCTCCAATCAGCCCCAGCATTTT
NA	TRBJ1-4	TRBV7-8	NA	CASGSNSGPNEKLFF	TGTGCCAGCGGATCAAACTCGGGACCTAATGAAAAACTGTTTTTT
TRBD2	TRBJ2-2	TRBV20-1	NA	CSASSGSAGELFF	TGCAGTGCTAGTAGCGGGAGTGCCGGGGAGCTGTTTTTT
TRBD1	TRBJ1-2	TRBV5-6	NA	CASGTGFTNYGYTF	TGTGCCAGCGGGACAGGCTTTACTAACTATGGCTACACCTTC
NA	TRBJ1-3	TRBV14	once	CASSQSFGNTIYF	TGTGCCAGCAGTCAGTCCTTCGGAAACACCATATATTTT
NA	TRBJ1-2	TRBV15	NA	CATSRDRGSYGYTF	TGTGCCACCAGCAGAGATCGGGGCAGCTATGGCTACACCTTC
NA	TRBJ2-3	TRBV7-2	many	CASSLQGTDTQYF	TGTGCCAGCAGCTTACAGGGAACAGATACGCAGTATTTT
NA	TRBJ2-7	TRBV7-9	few	CASSPVLGKGYEQYF	TGTGCCAGCAGCCCTGTTTTGGGGAAAGGTTACGAGCAGTACTTC
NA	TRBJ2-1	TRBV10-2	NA	CASSEEVGEQFF	TGCGCCAGCAGTGAGGAGGTGGGTGAGCAGTTCTTC
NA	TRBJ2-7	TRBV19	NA	CASSRSIYEQYF	TGTGCCAGTTCTCGTTCCATCTACGAGCAGTACTTC
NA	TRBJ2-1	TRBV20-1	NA	CSAPSSQHSYNEQFF	TGCAGTGCTCCCAGTTCCCAACATTCCTACAATGAGCAGTTCTTC
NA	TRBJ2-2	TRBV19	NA	CASSSPGANTGELFF	TGTGCCAGTAGTAGTCCCGGGGCGAACACCGGGGAGCTGTTTTTT
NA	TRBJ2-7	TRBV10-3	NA	CAISGGFPPYEQYF	TGTGCCATCAGTGGGGGCTTCCCCCCATACGAGCAGTACTTC
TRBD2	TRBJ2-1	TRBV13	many	CASSSRPGGNEQFF	TGTGCCAGCAGCTCCCGGCCGGGGGGCAATGAGCAGTTCTTC
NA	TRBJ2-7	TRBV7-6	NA	CASSPQVNEQYF	TGTGCCAGCAGCCCACAGGTAAACGAGCAGTACTTC
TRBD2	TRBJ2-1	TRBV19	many	CASSIDWSGGAPSEQFF	TGTGCCAGTAGTATAGATTGGAGCGGGGGAGCCCCCAGTGAGCAGTTCTTC
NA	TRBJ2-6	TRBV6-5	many	CASSFITSSGANVLTF	TGTGCCAGCAGTTTCATTACCAGCTCTGGGGCCAACGTCCTGACTTTC
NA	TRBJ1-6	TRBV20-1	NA	CSAREGSSYNSPLHF	TGCAGTGCTAGAGAAGGAAGCTCCTATAATTCACCCCTCCACTTT
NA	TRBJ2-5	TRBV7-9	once	CASSPGTREETQYF	TGTGCCAGCAGCCCCGGGACCCGGGAAGAGACCCAGTACTTC
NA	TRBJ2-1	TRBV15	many	CATSRDRIAEQFF	TGTGCCACCAGCAGAGATCGAATAGCTGAGCAGTTCTTC
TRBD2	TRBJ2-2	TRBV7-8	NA	CASSLASGGSTGELFF	TGTGCCAGCAGCTTGGCTAGCGGGGGGTCCACCGGGGAGCTGTTTTTT
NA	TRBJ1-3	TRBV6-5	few	CASSYSTISGNTIYF	TGTGCCAGCAGTTACTCGACCATCTCTGGAAACACCATATATTTT
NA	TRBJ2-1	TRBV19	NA	CASSIGWNEQFF	TGTGCCAGTAGTATCGGATGGAATGAGCAGTTCTTC
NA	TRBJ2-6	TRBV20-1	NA	CSASGQVRSGANVLTF	TGCAGTGCTAGCGGGCAGGTACGCTCTGGGGCCAACGTCCTGACTTTC
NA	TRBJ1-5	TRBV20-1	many	CSASQGGGSNQPQHF	TGCAGTGCTAGCCAGGGAGGAGGTAGCAATCAGCCCCAGCATTTT
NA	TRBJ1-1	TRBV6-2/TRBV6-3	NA	CASSSGRRPDRNTEAFF	TGTGCCAGCAGTTCCGGACGACGCCCAGATAGGAACACTGAAGCTTTCTTT
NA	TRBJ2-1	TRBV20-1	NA	CSASNVVGSSYNEQFF	TGCAGTGCTAGTAATGTCGTGGGGAGCTCCTACAATGAGCAGTTCTTC
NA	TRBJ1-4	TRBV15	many	CATSNRRADGSEKLFF	TGTGCCACCAGCAACCGCCGGGCCGACGGGAGTGAAAAACTGTTTTTT
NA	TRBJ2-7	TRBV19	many	CASRAGSWQYF	TGTGCCAGTAGGGCGGGAAGCTGGCAGTACTTC
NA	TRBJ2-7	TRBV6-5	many	CASSPTGGPSYEQYF	TGTGCCAGCAGTCCGACCGGGGGTCCATCCTACGAGCAGTACTTC
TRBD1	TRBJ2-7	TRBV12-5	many	CASAKGQLRYEQYF	TGTGCTAGTGCCAAGGGACAGCTACGCTACGAGCAGTACTTC
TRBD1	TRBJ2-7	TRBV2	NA	CASSTKAGQGHEQYF	TGTGCCAGCAGCACGAAGGCGGGACAGGGCCACGAGCAGTACTTC
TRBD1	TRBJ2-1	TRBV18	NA	CASYPTGVFWFF	TGTGCCAGCTACCCCACAGGGGTTTTCTGGTTCTTC
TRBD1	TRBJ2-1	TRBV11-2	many	CASRRRGTEHYNEQFF	TGTGCCAGTCGTCGAAGAGGGACAGAACATTACAATGAGCAGTTCTTC
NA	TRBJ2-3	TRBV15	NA	CAISSPTSSTDTQYF	TGTGCCATCAGCAGCCCTACTTCTAGCACAGATACGCAGTATTTT
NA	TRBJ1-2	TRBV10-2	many	CASSRQAPSNYGYTF	TGCGCCAGCAGTCGGCAGGCCCCCTCTAACTATGGCTACACCTTC
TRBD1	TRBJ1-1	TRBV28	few	CASSLDRGVTEAFF	TGTGCCAGCAGTTTGGACAGGGGAGTCACTGAAGCTTTCTTT
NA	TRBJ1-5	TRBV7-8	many	CASGTRTGPQHF	TGTGCCAGCGGGACTCGCACGGGGCCCCAGCATTTT
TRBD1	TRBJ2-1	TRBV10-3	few	CAISLQGNNEQFF	TGTGCCATCAGCCTACAGGGGAACAATGAGCAGTTCTTC
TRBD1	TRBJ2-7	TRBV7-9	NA	CASSLWTGTYEQYF	TGTGCCAGCAGCTTATGGACAGGGACCTACGAGCAGTACTTC
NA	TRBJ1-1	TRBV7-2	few	CASSTKGTEAFF	TGTGCCAGCAGCACCAAGGGTACTGAAGCTTTCTTT
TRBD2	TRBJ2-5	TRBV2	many	CASYRLAGQETQYF	TGTGCCAGCTACAGACTAGCGGGACAAGAGACCCAGTACTTC
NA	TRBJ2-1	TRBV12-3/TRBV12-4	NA	CASSGRGLTYNEQFF	TGTGCCAGCAGCGGGCGGGGACTCACCTACAATGAGCAGTTCTTC
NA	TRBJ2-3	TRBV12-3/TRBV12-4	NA	CASRKPSTDTQYF	TGTGCCAGCAGGAAACCTAGCACGGATACGCAGTATTTT
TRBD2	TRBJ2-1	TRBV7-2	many	CASSLSWRENYNEQFF	TGTGCCAGCAGCTTATCGTGGCGGGAGAACTACAATGAGCAGTTCTTC
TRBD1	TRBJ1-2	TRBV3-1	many	CASSRSGGVGYGYTF	TGTGCCAGCAGCCGTTCAGGGGGCGTGGGCTATGGCTACACCTTC
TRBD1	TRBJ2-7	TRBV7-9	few	CASSSDRDRGYEQYF	TGTGCCAGCAGCTCAGACCGGGACAGGGGCTACGAGCAGTACTTC